Below are 32 T cell receptor beta chains sequenced from a single sample in a study of Ad26.COV2.S vaccination and SARS-CoV-2 variants. Sequencing was performed with immunoSEQ multiplex PCR; in TCRdb, only in-frame clones are kept and a portion is missing. The repertoire includes approximately 450,000 clones, 80% to 95% of them detected once, and approximately 12% sits in the top ten. Treatment given: some 19 received Ad26.COV2.S at low or high dose, single or two shots; several received placebo; per-sample allocation not given. Material that was analyzed had been drawn on day 63 after the first vaccine or placebo injection. The specimen comprised peripheral blood, sampled in a trial of Ad26.COV2.S vaccine versus placebo. The receptors were gathered from a person aged 18-60 years who received the Ad26.COV2.S COVID-19 vaccine or a placebo.

The chain combines TRBV7-8 with TRBJ1-2, with D hard to call. Germline assignment: CDR1 SGHVS and CDR2 FQNEAQ. This CDR3 has 14 amino acids. Trimming removed 1 base at V and 4 bases at J, with 10 bases between. CDR3 residues: CASSLGDLGYGYTF. The CDR3 nucleotides are TGTGCCAGCAGCTTAGGGGATTTGGGCTATGGCTACACCTTC.

The chain has TRBV3-1 (or the pseudogene TRBV3-2) and TRBJ1-1; tentative D call: TRBD1 (5 bases). Trimming shortened V by 4 bases and J by 1 base, and 7 bases separated the two germline ends. This CDR3 has 13 amino acids. Germline V lookup: CDR1 LGHDT, CDR2 YNNKEL (reference sequence). The CDR3 loop reads CASSPGQNTEAFF. The CDR3 nucleotides are TGTGCCAGCAGCCCAGGGCAGAACACTGAAGCTTTCTTT.

The chain joins TRBV12-3 or TRBV12-4 to TRBJ1-3; a weak D match, TRBD1 (5 bases). Trimming cost V 7 bases and J 2 bases, with 9 bases left between them. This CDR3 contains 13 residues. The CDR3 protein is CASKRGAGNTIYF. The CDR3 bases are TGTGCCAGCAAGCGGGGGGCTGGAAACACCATATATTTT.

The chain couples TRBV5-6 to TRBJ1-6; no definite D call. The CDR3 totals 16 residues. The germline V and J ends were trimmed by 4 bases and 8 bases, with 19 bases remaining between them. The V gene's germline CDR1 is SGHDT and CDR2 YYEEEE. The CDR3 DNA follows: TGTGCCAGCAGCCTAACCCCGGGCCCTCTTTATTCACCCCTCCACTTT. Translating gives CASSLTPGPLYSPLHF.

CDR3 nucleotides: TGTGCCAGTAGTTTCGGGACAGGGCTAGATGAGCAGTTCTTC. It specifies CASSFGTGLDEQFF. The rearrangement uses TRBV19 and TRBJ2-1; 9 bases agree with TRBD1. This CDR3 has 14 residues. V lost 5 bases, J lost 8 bases, and 7 bases stayed unmatched. Germline CDR1 is LNHDA and CDR2 is SQIVND (reference sequence).

The V call is TRBV28, the J call TRBJ2-7; D may match TRBD1 or TRBD2 (5 bases each). This CDR3 is built from 12 residues. CDR1 is MDHEN and CDR2 is SYDVKM in the germline V gene. Trimming stripped 2 bases from V and 12 bases from J, with 14 bases between. Written as DNA, the CDR3 is TGTGCCAGCAGTTTAGGGACGTCCCGGGGGTACTTC. As protein: CASSLGTSRGYF.

The chain links TRBV6-5 to TRBJ2-7; 8 nucleotides agree with TRBD2. J was trimmed by 3 bases and V by 10 bases; bases with no gene match: 8. The length of the CDR3 is 13 residues. Germline CDR1 reads MNHEY; CDR2 reads SVGAGI. This CDR3 is CATGGDPYYEQYF. The CDR3 DNA sequence: TGTGCCACGGGGGGGGACCCCTACTACGAGCAGTACTTC.

J is TRBJ1-5 and V is TRBV28; 10 bases align to TRBD1. V was pared by 4 bases and J by 5 bases, with 5 bases of the junction left unmatched. The CDR3 runs to 15 residues. Germline CDR1 and CDR2: MDHEN and SYDVKM. For the CDR3, the DNA is TGTGCCAGCAGTTCGGGACAGGGGTTCTATCAGCCCCAGCATTTT. Amino acid sequence: CASSSGQGFYQPQHF.

This clone appeared once. The CDR3, as DNA: TGTGCCAGCAGCCAAGTAGACTACGAGCAGTACTTC. Amino acid sequence: CASSQVDYEQYF. The chain is built from TRBV3-1 (or the pseudogene TRBV3-2) and TRBJ2-7; D gene unclear. This CDR3 spans 12 amino acids. V lost 1 base, J lost 3 bases, and 4 bases lay in between. CDR1 and CDR2 (germline): LGHDT, YNNKEL (reference sequence).

This chain joins TRBV19 and TRBJ2-5; tentative D call: TRBD1 (5 bases). Germline V gene sequence: CDR1 LNHDA, CDR2 SQIVND (reference sequence). This CDR3 has 13 residues. V was shortened by 7 bases and J by 0 bases, with 9 bases between the two germline ends. The CDR3 spells CASIADNQETQYF. The DNA for the CDR3 is TGTGCCAGTATCGCGGACAACCAAGAGACCCAGTACTTC.

A word on this clone: Other nucleotide sequences in the sample specify the same CDR3. V is TRBV3-1 (or the pseudogene TRBV3-2) and J is TRBJ2-3; D is unresolved. Trimming removed 1 base at V and 1 base at J, with 9 bases between. Germline V CDR1 and CDR2: LGHDT, YNNKEL (reference sequence). The CDR3 has 15 amino acids. CDR3 nucleotides: TGTGCCAGCAGCCAAGTGGGCGCGGGCACAGATACGCAGTATTTT. It specifies CASSQVGAGTDTQYF.

The gene calls are TRBV19 and TRBJ2-5, with D maybe TRBD2 (6 bases). V was trimmed by 1 base and J by 2 bases, leaving 11 bases between them. Germline loops: CDR1 LNHDA, CDR2 SQIVND (reference sequence). The CDR3 extends over 15 amino acids. CDR3 nucleotides: TGTGCCAGTAGTATAGTCCCGGGACTGCAAGAGACCCAGTACTTC. Its protein is CASSIVPGLQETQYF.

This clone appeared once. This chain uses TRBV28 with TRBJ2-5; D not certain. Trimming cost V 6 bases and J 3 bases, with 17 bases left between them. From germline, CDR1 is MDHEN and CDR2 SYDVKM. This CDR3 has 15 residues. The CDR3 loop reads CASSFSPGNKETQYF. CDR3 DNA: TGTGCCAGCAGCTTCTCCCCGGGCAATAAAGAGACCCAGTACTTC.

The table lists this clone with a count of one. V and J are TRBV28 and TRBJ2-1; D is undetermined. The CDR3 length is 13 residues. V was clipped by 5 bases and J by 6 bases, with 11 bases between them. Germline V gene lookup returns CDR1 MDHEN and CDR2 SYDVKM. The CDR3 nucleotides read TGTGCCAGCAGTCCCCTCGCACCCAATGAGCAGTTCTTC. As protein: CASSPLAPNEQFF.

The J gene is TRBJ2-7, the V gene TRBV30; TRBD2 matches at 9 bases. The CDR3 contains 15 residues. V shed 3 bases, J shed 0 bases, and the junction held 6 bases outside the gene matches. The germline V gene has CDR1 GTSNPN and CDR2 SVGIG (reference sequence). The CDR3 DNA reads as TGTGCCTGGAGGAACCCTAGCGGGAACTCCTACGAGCAGTACTTC. Its translation is CAWRNPSGNSYEQYF.

The J gene is TRBJ2-7, the V gene TRBV6-5; tentatively, D is TRBD1 or TRBD2 (6 bases each). The V gene lost 0 bases and the J gene lost 0 bases, with 12 bases spanning the gap. The CDR3 is 16 amino acids. Per germline, CDR1 MNHEY and CDR2 SVGAGI. The CDR3 DNA reads TGTGCCAGCAGTTACTCGATAGGGGGGAGCTCCTACGAGCAGTACTTC. Its translation is CASSYSIGGSSYEQYF.

The chain employs TRBV6-2 or TRBV6-3 and TRBJ1-2; D gene ambiguous. V dropped 3 bases and J dropped 0 bases, with 11 bases sitting between them. The length of the CDR3 is 15 residues. Germline V gene lookup returns CDR1 MNHEY and CDR2 SVGEGT. CDR3 amino acids: CASSYVSGANYGYTF. CDR3 bases: TGTGCCAGCAGTTATGTGTCGGGAGCTAACTATGGCTACACCTTC.

The gene calls are TRBV30 and TRBJ2-7; D assignment may be TRBD1 or TRBD2 (5 bases each). Germline CDR1 and CDR2: GTSNPN and SVGIG (reference sequence). CDR3 length: 13 residues. The V end lost 3 bases, the J end lost 3 bases, and 12 bases lay between the germline ends. The CDR3 nucleotides are TGTGCCTGGAGCTCCGGGACGAACTACGAGCAGTACTTC. It encodes CAWSSGTNYEQYF.

The rearrangement uses TRBV29-1 and TRBJ2-2; 8 nucleotides line up with TRBD1. CDR3 size: 17 residues. Germline V gene sequence: CDR1 SQVTM, CDR2 ANQGSEA. V was clipped by 0 bases and J by 4 bases; unmatched bases: 10. This CDR3 reads CSVEEGQAVGGTGELFF. CDR3 coding DNA: TGCAGCGTTGAAGAGGGACAGGCAGTGGGGGGCACCGGGGAGCTGTTTTTT.

The V gene is TRBV10-3, the J gene TRBJ2-6, with 9 bases identical to TRBD1. Per the germline V gene, CDR1 is ENHRY and CDR2 is SYGVKD. This CDR3 region has 19 residues. Trimming cost V 3 bases and J 1 base; bases outside gene matches: 10. The CDR3 sequence is CAISDKEGQGVSGANVLTF. DNA for the CDR3: TGTGCCATCAGTGATAAGGAGGGACAGGGCGTGTCTGGGGCCAACGTCCTGACTTTC.

The V gene is TRBV20-1, the J gene TRBJ2-2; TRBD1 or TRBD2 may be the D gene (6 bases each). CDR3 length: 11 amino acids. CDR1 is DFQATT, CDR2 SNEGSKA, per germline (reference sequence). CDR3 nucleotides: TGCGCGGGACAACACACCGGGGAGCTGTTTTTT. Translating it yields CAGQHTGELFF.

This chain links TRBV15 with TRBJ1-2; a weak D match, TRBD1 (6 bases). The CDR3 covers 16 residues. V dropped 3 bases and J dropped 4 bases, with 18 bases sitting between them. CDR1 is LNHNV, CDR2 YYDKDF, per germline (reference sequence). The chain's CDR3 is CATSRGLRDRIYGYTF. The CDR3 DNA reads as TGTGCCACCAGCAGGGGTTTACGCGACAGGATCTATGGCTACACCTTC.

The gene calls are TRBV18 and TRBJ2-7; D might be TRBD2 (5 bases). CDR3 length: 13 amino acids. V was cut by 3 bases and J by 2 bases, with 8 bases left in between. Germline loops: CDR1 KGHSH, CDR2 LQKENI. The CDR3 loop reads CASSPRTAYEQYF. For the CDR3, the DNA is TGTGCCAGCTCACCCCGGACTGCCTACGAGCAGTACTTC.

This chain links TRBV6-1 with TRBJ1-3, with 9 nucleotides matching TRBD1. CDR3 size: 17 residues. J gave up 1 base and V 2 bases, and 6 bases lay outside the gene matches. Germline CDR1 reads MNHNS; CDR2 reads SASEGT. The CDR3 DNA is TGTGCCAGCAGTGAACGTAGGACAGGGGTATCTGGAAACACCATATATTTT. Residues: CASSERRTGVSGNTIYF.

The rearrangement joins TRBV19 to TRBJ1-1; TRBD1 is a possible D gene (5 bases). Germline V gives CDR1 LNHDA, CDR2 SQIVND (reference sequence). The V end lost 7 bases, the J end lost 3 bases, and 18 bases lay between the germline ends. The CDR3 covers 15 residues. The CDR3 sequence is CASNNPLRGDTEAFF. In nucleotides, the CDR3 is TGTGCCAGTAATAACCCACTACGGGGGGACACTGAAGCTTTCTTT. The full variable domain, with the rest looked up from reference TRBV19 and TRBJ1-1, is DGGITQSPKYLFRKEGQNVTLSCEQNLNHDAMYWYRQDPGQGLRLIYYSQIVNDFQKGDIAEGYSVSREKKESFPLTVTSAQKNPTAFYLCASNNPLRGDTEAFFGQGTRLTVV.

The chain links TRBV29-1 to TRBJ1-1; D is unclear. Germline CDR1 is SQVTM and CDR2 is ANQGSEA. Trimming removed 4 bases from V and 2 bases from J, with 11 bases in between. The CDR3 consists of 13 residues. The CDR3, as DNA: TGCAGCGTTGGAGCGGACGGCAACACTGAAGCTTTCTTT. Its protein product is CSVGADGNTEAFF.

The chain joins TRBV11-1 to TRBJ2-7; weak D call: TRBD2 (6 bases). The CDR3 totals 14 residues. Trimming shortened V by 5 bases and J by 6 bases, and 17 bases separated the two germline ends. Germline V gene data show CDR1 as SGHAT and CDR2 as FQDESV (reference sequence). Written as DNA, the CDR3 is TGTGCCAGCAGCACGCGAGGCGGGGTGCGCGAGCAGTACTTC. Its translation is CASSTRGGVREQYF.

The chain couples TRBV3-1 (or the pseudogene TRBV3-2) to TRBJ2-5; TRBD2 agrees at 12 bases. CDR1 LGHDT and CDR2 YNNKEL come from the germline V gene (reference sequence). The CDR3 consists of 19 residues. The trim removed 0 bases at V and 2 bases at J, leaving 10 bases unmatched. The CDR3 DNA sequence: TGTGCCAGCAGCCAAGATCGTGGGCTAGCGGGAGGGGGGCAAGAGACCCAGTACTTC. It codes for CASSQDRGLAGGGQETQYF.

The table lists this clone with a count of one. This chain links TRBV28 with TRBJ1-5; perhaps TRBD1 as D (5 bases). V was shortened by 3 bases and J by 9 bases, with 21 bases between the two germline ends. The germline CDR1 and CDR2 sequences are MDHEN and SYDVKM. The CDR3 length is 16 residues. CDR3 nucleotide sequence: TGTGCCAGCAGTTTGCCACAACACGGGGCGATCGTGCCCCAGCATTTT. Translation: CASSLPQHGAIVPQHF. The whole variable domain, filled in from reference TRBV28 and TRBJ1-5, reads DVKVTQSSRYLVKRTGEKVFLECVQDMDHENMFWYRQDPGLGLRLIYFSYDVKMKEKGDIPEGYSVSREKKERFSLILESASTNQTSMYLCASSLPQHGAIVPQHFGDGTRLSIL.

This clone showed up just once. This chain uses TRBV5-1 with TRBJ1-2; D is uncertain. The germline V and J ends were trimmed by 4 bases and 5 bases, with 15 bases remaining between them. The CDR3 covers 14 residues. CDR1 and CDR2 (germline): SGHRS, YFSETQ. Here the CDR3 DNA reads TGCGCCAGCAGCGAGGTCGCGGACTCATATGGCTACACCTTC. Its protein is CASSEVADSYGYTF.

The gene calls are TRBV3-1 (or the pseudogene TRBV3-2) and TRBJ2-1, with 7 nucleotides matching TRBD2. Unmatched junction bases numbered 9, after V lost 4 bases and J lost 6 bases. The CDR3 length is 15 residues. In germline, CDR1 is LGHDT, CDR2 YNNKEL (reference sequence). In DNA, the CDR3 is TGTGCCAGCAGCCCCCCCGGGCTAGCGGCCAATGAGCAGTTCTTC. Encoded protein: CASSPPGLAANEQFF.

V and J are TRBV11-3 and TRBJ2-2; 9 bases align to TRBD1. CDR3 length equals 15 residues. In germline, CDR1 is SGHNT, CDR2 YENEEA. V gave up 4 bases and J gave up 1 base; unmatched junction bases: 1. This CDR3 reads CASSSDRGNTGELFF. CDR3 sequence (DNA): TGTGCCAGCAGCTCGGACAGGGGGAACACCGGGGAGCTGTTTTTT.